A selection of T cell receptor beta chains follows, all from one sample in a study of T cells in Graves' hyperthyroidism and ophthalmopathy. In TCRdb, the multiplex PCR reads were re-called with MiXCR into one record per CDR3 protein. This sample has roughly 290,000 distinct CDR3 sequences, with 17% found just once. The sequenced material came from blood. The receptors originated from an older woman with Graves' ophthalmopathy. CDR3s include the opening cysteine and the closing phenylalanine or tryptophan.

V gene: TRBV7-2; CDR3 length: 17; CDR3 protein: CASSFSRLSSGANVLTF
V gene: TRBV4-2; CDR3 length: 16; CDR3 protein: CASSQESGLRDQPQHF
V gene: TRBV7-8; CDR3 length: 13; CDR3 protein: CASSLGEQETQYF
V gene: TRBV15; CDR3 length: 15; CDR3 protein: CATSRTAQGLGEAFF
V gene: TRBV5-5; CDR3 length: 15; CDR3 protein: CASNLAGGINQPQHF
V gene: TRBV5-1; CDR3 length: 15; CDR3 protein: CASSLTGFPYNEQFF
V gene: TRBV6-1; CDR3 length: 14; CDR3 protein: CASSTQQGAKGYTF
V gene: TRBV7-2; CDR3 length: 15; CDR3 protein: CASSLSGLGRTEAFF
V gene: TRBV5-1; CDR3 length: 14; CDR3 protein: CASSRGDSQETQYF
V gene: TRBV12-3/TRBV12-4; CDR3 length: 13; CDR3 protein: CASSLAQGYGYTF
V gene: TRBV7-2; CDR3 length: 16; CDR3 protein: CASSWPGQGGTGELFF
V gene: TRBV27; CDR3 length: 16; CDR3 protein: CASSLSQGYGANVLTF
V gene: TRBV6-6; CDR3 length: 13; CDR3 protein: CASSYSHSYEQYF
V gene: TRBV4-2; CDR3 length: 14; CDR3 protein: CASSQGTAKNIQYF
V gene: TRBV20-1; CDR3 length: 15; CDR3 protein: CSAVPGQGAGQPQHF
V gene: TRBV18; CDR3 length: 13; CDR3 protein: CASHLDLNTEAFF
V gene: TRBV12-3/TRBV12-4; CDR3 length: 14; CDR3 protein: CASSVGRDYSPLHF
V gene: TRBV10-2; CDR3 length: 15; CDR3 protein: CASSESLGGRNEQFF
V gene: TRBV4-1; CDR3 length: 16; CDR3 protein: CASSQGTGGGYNEQFF
V gene: TRBV18; CDR3 length: 15; CDR3 protein: CASSLQGNGNQPQHF
V gene: TRBV9; CDR3 length: 14; CDR3 protein: CASSPGWVNTEAFF
V gene: TRBV6-1; CDR3 length: 13; CDR3 protein: CASTKPGTYGYTF
V gene: TRBV20-1; CDR3 length: 16; CDR3 protein: CSAEGLLAGITDTQYF
V gene: TRBV5-1; CDR3 length: 12; CDR3 protein: CASRLGVGELFF
V gene: TRBV20-1; CDR3 length: 15; CDR3 protein: CSARGQGQKLYEQYF
V gene: TRBV27; CDR3 length: 14; CDR3 protein: CASSQEGFSGELFF
V gene: TRBV14; CDR3 length: 18; CDR3 protein: CASSQDITGMDSGYGYTF
V gene: TRBV30; CDR3 length: 13; CDR3 protein: CAWSWAGIETQYF
V gene: TRBV27; CDR3 length: 22; CDR3 protein: CASGTGTGRLTSGRSSYNEQFF
V gene: TRBV11-2; CDR3 length: 13; CDR3 protein: CASSFHQNTEAFF
V gene: TRBV6-1; CDR3 length: 12; CDR3 protein: CASSWERVEQFF
V gene: TRBV28; CDR3 length: 15; CDR3 protein: CASSPGALISYEQYF
V gene: TRBV6-1; CDR3 length: 15; CDR3 protein: CASSSGTGLSYEQYF
V gene: TRBV29-1; CDR3 length: 15; CDR3 protein: CSVDIGFSSYNEQFF
V gene: TRBV20-1; CDR3 length: 14; CDR3 protein: CSARGWTGPDTQYF
V gene: TRBV7-9; CDR3 length: 13; CDR3 protein: CASSFPGDETQYF
V gene: TRBV19; CDR3 length: 12; CDR3 protein: CASLSQSRGYTF